This T cell receptor beta chain was observed in a study of CD8+CD57+ T cells in acquired aplastic anemia. The CDR3 spans 16 residues. The germline gives CDR1 SGHRS, CDR2 YFSETQ. Remarks on this clonotype: A junction end diverges from the germline sequence, so it may reflect a read error.

Genomic DNA, the template, was used for profiling of the TCR beta VDJ and CDR3. Each CDR3 protein gets one entry after TCRdb re-called the reads with MiXCR. Counted here are just over 450,000 distinct CDR3 sequences, roughly 34% occurring once; the ten biggest clones make up 0.82%. Flow cytometry had shown expanded CD8+CD57+ cells in the patients chosen for sequencing. Material: sorted CD4+, CD8+, or CD8+CD57+ T cells (not recorded which) from PBMCs. This sequence joins TRBV5-1 and TRBJ2-7, with 7 bases lining up with TRBD1. The receptor's source is a human donor with aplastic anemia. The CDR3 DNA reads TGCGCCAGCAGCCCAACAGGCGACAGGGTTTCATACGGGCAGTACTTC. It translates to CASSPTGDRVSYGQYF.